The 20 T cell receptor beta chains below were found in one sample sequenced in a study of T cells in Graves' hyperthyroidism and ophthalmopathy. Template material for amplifying TCR beta CDR3 regions consisted of RNA transcripts. The HTBI set primed first-round TCR CDR3 RT-PCR. TCRdb independently ran MiXCR on the multiplex PCR reads; one entry per CDR3 protein. Seen here are 700,000 or so distinct CDR3 sequences, less than 20% observed once, and the top ten hold approximately 8.4%. Material: blood. All receptors derive from a young man with Graves' hyperthyroidism.

V gene TRBV7-3 combines with J gene TRBJ2-1, with TRBD1 identical over 9 bases. The V segment lost 3 bases and the J segment 7 bases; nucleotides outside the gene matches: 10. Germline loops: CDR1 SGHTA, CDR2 FQGTGA. CDR3 length: 16 residues. The CDR3 loop reads CASSLTGTGLGNEQFF. The CDR3 nucleotides are TGTGCCAGCAGCTTGACGGGGACAGGGTTGGGGAATGAGCAGTTCTTC.

Many counts were recorded for this clonotype. The rearrangement joins TRBV20-1 to TRBJ2-7; weak D call: TRBD2 (6 bases). Germline V gives CDR1 DFQATT, CDR2 SNEGSKA (reference sequence). The CDR3 runs to 14 residues. With 3 bases removed from V and 2 bases from J, the gap between germline ends came to 14 bases. The CDR3 nucleotides read TGCAGTGCTAGCGGGGGATACGGAACCTACGAGCAGTACTTC. Translation: CSASGGYGTYEQYF.

This clonotype was observed at least ten times. V usage is TRBV2 and J usage is TRBJ1-4; no firm D call. CDR1 and CDR2 (germline): SNHLY, FYNNEI. V was cut by 2 bases and J by 8 bases, with 12 bases left in between. The CDR3 runs to 14 residues. The CDR3 DNA follows: TGTGCCAGCAGTGAAATCTGGTCGTGGGAAAAACTGTTTTTT. Translated, it gives CASSEIWSWEKLFF.

This clonotype was counted ten times or more. The chain carries TRBV3-1 and TRBJ2-3; D unresolved. Trimming took off 5 bases at V and 5 bases at J, with 5 bases between the two ends. The germline CDR1 and CDR2 sequences are LGHDT and YNNKEL (reference sequence). CDR3 length: 11 amino acids. The CDR3 sequence is CASSAEDTQYF. The DNA for the CDR3 is TGTGCCAGCAGCGCCGAAGATACGCAGTATTTT.

This clonotype has only a few counts. The chain employs TRBV9 and TRBJ1-2; possible D gene TRBD1, 6 bases. CDR1 is SGDLS and CDR2 is YYNGEE in the germline V gene. The germline V and J ends were trimmed by 3 bases and 0 bases, with 18 bases remaining between them. CDR3 length: 17 amino acids. CDR3 loop: CASSGGGSRPANYGYTF. The CDR3 nucleotides are TGTGCCAGCAGCGGGGGGGGCTCACGCCCAGCTAACTATGGCTACACCTTC.

The chain uses TRBV5-5 and TRBJ1-2; D is undetermined. The germline V gene has CDR1 SGHKS and CDR2 YYEKEE (reference sequence). This CDR3 has 14 amino acids. The ends were cut back, 4 bases at V and 4 bases at J, with 14 bases in the middle. CDR3 DNA sequence: TGTGCCAGCAGCCTAGGACGGCCCCGCTATGGCTACACCTTC. It encodes CASSLGRPRYGYTF. Full variable domain (outside the CDR3, taken from reference TRBV5-5 and TRBJ1-2): DAGVTQSPTHLIKTRGQQVTLRCSPISGHKSVSWYQQVLGQGPQFIFQYYEKEERGRGNFPDRFSARQFPNYSSELNVNALLLGDSALYLCASSLGRPRYGYTFGSGTRLTVV.

Of note for this clonotype: Possible read error: a much larger clone is one base away. The gene calls are TRBV7-9 and TRBJ2-1; unclear D gene. Germline V gives CDR1 SEHNR, CDR2 FQNEAQ (reference sequence). The CDR3 has 14 amino acids. Trimming stripped 0 bases from V and 9 bases from J, with 12 bases between. The CDR3 loop reads CASSLASLGPEQFF. The CDR3 DNA sequence: TGTGCCAGCAGCTTAGCATCTCTAGGGCCTGAGCAGTTCTTC.

A few counts support this clonotype. The V gene is TRBV6-1, the J gene TRBJ1-1; D is possibly TRBD1 (6 bases). There are 14 residues in the CDR3. Trimming stripped 6 bases from V and 0 bases from J, with 11 bases between. Germline V gene lookup returns CDR1 MNHNS and CDR2 SASEGT. For the CDR3, the DNA is TGTGCCAGCAGGCAGACAGGTATGAACACTGAAGCTTTCTTT. Translated: CASRQTGMNTEAFF.

This clonotype was counted a few times. The chain carries TRBV7-8 and TRBJ2-3; D call uncertain. V lost 3 bases to trimming and J lost 0 bases, with 16 bases between them. Germline CDR1 SGHVS, CDR2 FQNEAQ. The CDR3 sequence is 17 residues long. This chain's CDR3 is CASSFGGHAISTDTQYF. In nucleotides, the CDR3 is TGTGCCAGCAGCTTTGGCGGCCATGCGATTAGCACAGATACGCAGTATTTT.

The rearrangement links TRBV20-1 to TRBJ1-6, with TRBD1 matching 8 bases. The germline CDR1 and CDR2 sequences are DFQATT and SNEGSKA (reference sequence). The CDR3 contains 13 residues. The trim removed 5 bases at V and 10 bases at J, leaving 7 bases unmatched. The CDR3 DNA follows: TGCAGTGCTGCTGGGACAGGAAAATCACCCCTCCACTTT. As protein: CSAAGTGKSPLHF.

This clonotype was found many times. The V call is TRBV5-1, the J call TRBJ2-7, with D perhaps TRBD1 (6 bases). Trimming removed 3 bases at V and 0 bases at J, with 13 bases between. Germline V CDR1 and CDR2: SGHRS, YFSETQ. The CDR3 has 15 residues. CDR3: CASSWSGASSYEQYF. The CDR3 bases are TGCGCCAGCAGCTGGTCAGGGGCGAGCTCCTACGAGCAGTACTTC.

This clonotype occurred a few times. One end of the junction is discordant with germline, which a read error may explain. This rearrangement joins TRBV7-9 to TRBJ1-1; the D is unclear. There are 13 residues in the CDR3. The V gene's germline CDR1 is SEHNR and CDR2 FQNEAQ (reference sequence). The CDR3 DNA reads as TGTGCCAGCAGCCCCGGACGAGAAACTGAAGCTTCCTTT. Translated: CASSPGRETEASF.

This clonotype was counted many times. The CDR3 sequence: CSANTEAFF. CDR3 coding DNA: TGCAGTGCTAATACTGAAGCTTTCTTT. The chain employs TRBV20-1 and TRBJ1-1; the D is unclear. Per the germline V gene, CDR1 is DFQATT and CDR2 is SNEGSKA (reference sequence). CDR3 length equals 9 residues. V shed 4 bases and J shed 5 bases, with 2 bases lying between them.

This clonotype appeared many times. The chain recombines TRBV5-1 with TRBJ2-7; maybe TRBD2 (6 bases). Germline CDR1 SGHRS, CDR2 YFSETQ. The CDR3 is 14 residues long. Trimming stripped 4 bases from V and 5 bases from J, with 16 bases between. In DNA, the CDR3 is TGCGCCAGCAGCCCCCGCGGGGTTCGCGACGAGCAGTACTTC. Amino acid sequence: CASSPRGVRDEQYF. The whole variable domain, filled in from reference TRBV5-1 and TRBJ2-7, reads KAGVTQTPRYLIKTRGQQVTLSCSPISGHRSVSWYQQTPGQGLQFLFEYFSETQRNKGNFPGRFSGRQFSNSRSEMNVSTLELGDSALYLCASSPRGVRDEQYFGPGTRLTVT.

The chain combines TRBV6-2 or TRBV6-3 with TRBJ2-7; D not certain. The V end lost 0 bases, the J end lost 6 bases, and 9 bases lay between the germline ends. CDR1 is MNHEY, CDR2 SVGEGT, per germline. This CDR3 comprises 13 residues. CDR3 coding DNA: TGTGCCAGCAGTTACTCGGGATCTCTCGAGCAGTACTTC. Protein product: CASSYSGSLEQYF.

The J gene is TRBJ2-6, the V gene TRBV3-1, with D possibly TRBD1 on 6 matching bases. The germline V gene encodes CDR1 LGHDT and CDR2 YNNKEL (reference sequence). This CDR3 has 15 residues. Trimming cost V 2 bases and J 2 bases, with 7 bases left between them. The CDR3 sequence is CASSQTGTGANVLTF. DNA for the CDR3: TGTGCCAGCAGCCAAACAGGGACTGGGGCCAACGTCCTGACTTTC.

Many counts were recorded for this clonotype. The chain links TRBV28 to TRBJ2-7; 7 bases agree with TRBD2. The CDR3 totals 16 residues. CDR1 is MDHEN, CDR2 SYDVKM, per germline. Unmatched junction bases numbered 12, after V lost 6 bases and J lost 1 base. This CDR3 reads CASSNGGTQRSYEQYF. The DNA of the CDR3 is TGTGCCAGCAGCAACGGGGGGACGCAGCGTTCCTACGAGCAGTACTTC.

The chain combines TRBV19 with TRBJ2-3, with D maybe TRBD1 (6 bases). This CDR3 comprises 18 residues. Trimming cost V 3 bases and J 0 bases, with 19 bases left between them. Germline V lookup: CDR1 LNHDA, CDR2 SQIVND (reference sequence). CDR3 sequence: CASSIPPGQPTSTDTQYF. CDR3 sequence (DNA): TGTGCCAGTAGTATTCCTCCAGGACAGCCTACTAGCACAGATACGCAGTATTTT.

This clonotype was counted many times. The gene calls are TRBV7-9 and TRBJ2-7; 10 positions agree with TRBD1. From germline, CDR1 is SEHNR and CDR2 FQNEAQ (reference sequence). The CDR3 sequence is 15 residues long. Unmatched junction bases numbered 5, after V lost 4 bases and J lost 2 bases. The CDR3 DNA sequence: TGTGCCAGCAGCTCACTTGGGACAGGGGCCTACGAGCAGTACTTC. It codes for CASSSLGTGAYEQYF.

The sample holds many counts of this clonotype. The chain combines TRBV18 with TRBJ2-2; unclear D gene. Germline loops: CDR1 KGHSH, CDR2 LQKENI. The CDR3 consists of 14 residues. V was cut by 0 bases and J by 6 bases, with 8 bases left in between. CDR3 sequence (DNA): TGTGCCAGCTCACCACCGAATACAGCCGGGGAGCTGTTTTTT. Its translation is CASSPPNTAGELFF.